This T cell receptor beta chain was retrieved from a study of blood T cells in healthy people across ages. It was with a sample-barcoded 5' primer and a J-beta primer mix that a second PCR of roughly 7 to 11 cycles was run. TCRdb analysed the 5' RACE reads with MiXCR anew, one entry per CDR3 protein. The repertoire holds some 1.1 million distinct CDR3 sequences, with more than 30% as singletons. The specimen sequenced was blood. The receptor was isolated from a young man in good health.

The CDR3 DNA reads TGTGCCAGCTCACCCCTGGCCCCGGGGGACATTCAGTACTTC. Translating gives CASSPLAPGDIQYF. V and J are TRBV18 and TRBJ2-4; TRBD2 might be the D (6 bases). V lost 3 bases, J lost 8 bases, and 14 bases lay in between. The CDR3 spans 14 residues. The germline V gene has CDR1 KGHSH and CDR2 LQKENI. Supplemented by reference TRBV18 and TRBJ2-4, the full variable domain reads NAGVMQNPRHLVRRRGQEARLRCSPMKGHSHVYWYRQLPEEGLKFMVYLQKENIIDESGMPKERFSAEFPKEGPSILRIQQVVRGDSAAYFCASSPLAPGDIQYFGAGTRLSVL.